This passage covers 21 T cell receptor beta chains from one sample sequenced in a study of T cell repertoires in cytomegalovirus infection. These TCRs are of unknown antigen specificity. Via MiXCR, TCRdb re-called the reads, giving one row per CDR3 protein. The sample consists of nearly 700,000 distinct CDR3 sequences, 30% to 40% of them appearing once. Source: cultured PBMCs, taken from culture after CMV antigen stimulation. The receptors were gathered from a human donor in good health (CMV status not recorded). Some clones in this sample may be carry-over from other donors' samples.

In this sample, this clonotype turned up many times. The chain combines TRBV7-2 with TRBJ1-2; possible D gene TRBD1, 5 bases. The CDR3 consists of 13 residues. In germline, CDR1 is SGHTA, CDR2 FQGNSA. Trimming shortened V by 5 bases and J by 3 bases, and 10 bases separated the two germline ends. This chain's CDR3 is CASSPQTDYGYTF. The CDR3 region has the DNA TGTGCCAGCAGCCCTCAGACAGACTATGGCTACACCTTC.

This clonotype has a handful of counts. This chain uses TRBV12-3 or TRBV12-4 with TRBJ2-7; D is possibly TRBD1 or TRBD2 (5 bases each). V lost 6 bases, J lost 0 bases, and 9 bases lay in between. CDR3 length: 13 residues. The CDR3 DNA reads as TGTGCCAGCAGGCCGGGACGCTCCTACGAGCAGTACTTC. It encodes CASRPGRSYEQYF.

The rearrangement joins TRBV20-1 to TRBJ1-5, with D hard to call. Trimming took off 6 bases at V and 4 bases at J, with 13 bases between the two ends. This CDR3 is built from 13 residues. Germline lookup yields CDR1 DFQATT and CDR2 SNEGSKA (reference sequence). The CDR3 reads CSAKSGPNQPQHF. CDR3 bases: TGCAGTGCGAAAAGTGGGCCGAATCAGCCCCAGCATTTT.

V and J are TRBV6-5 and TRBJ2-3; the match to TRBD2 covers 11 bases. V lost 8 bases and J lost 3; bases outside the gene matches: 16. The CDR3 covers 18 residues. From germline, CDR1 is MNHEY and CDR2 SVGAGI. CDR3 region: CASFTSGSGSTPTDTQYF. The CDR3 DNA follows: TGTGCCAGCTTTACTAGCGGGAGTGGTTCGACACCAACAGATACGCAGTATTTT.

Only a few counts were recorded for this clonotype. This chain joins TRBV7-2 and TRBJ2-7; a possible D gene is TRBD1 (5 bases). This CDR3 is 13 amino acids long. Trimming took 3 bases from V and 2 from J, leaving 8 bases between them. Germline lookup yields CDR1 SGHTA and CDR2 FQGNSA. In nucleotides, the CDR3 is TGTGCCAGCAGCTTTGACAGAACCTACGAGCAGTACTTC. Encoded protein: CASSFDRTYEQYF. The entire variable domain, with the rest obtained from reference TRBV7-2 and TRBJ2-7, is as follows: GAGVSQSPSNKVTEKGKDVELRCDPISGHTALYWYRQSLGQGLEFLIYFQGNSAPDKSGLPSDRFSAERTGGSVSTLTIQRTQQEDSAVYLCASSFDRTYEQYFGPGTRLTVT.

The chain employs TRBV6-1 and TRBJ2-3; D may be TRBD2 (5 bases). The CDR3 length is 14 residues. Between the trimmed V and J ends, which lost 7 bases and 7 bases, there was a span of 18 bases. CDR1 and CDR2 from the germline V gene are MNHNS and SASEGT. The CDR3 DNA follows: TGTGCCAGCATGAGCCGGGGTAGCTGGAATACGCAGTATTTT. Its protein product is CASMSRGSWNTQYF.

This rearrangement joins TRBV18 to TRBJ2-1; D not resolved. Germline loops: CDR1 KGHSH, CDR2 LQKENI. The V and J ends lost 2 bases and 0 bases respectively, with 11 bases between them. CDR3 length: 16 amino acids. The CDR3 loop is CASSPSGARSYNEQFF. The CDR3 DNA is TGTGCCAGCTCACCATCAGGCGCACGCTCCTACAATGAGCAGTTCTTC.

In its sample, this clonotype was seen a few times. This sequence joins TRBV6-2 or TRBV6-3 and TRBJ2-2, with TRBD1 identical over 11 bases. The V gene's germline CDR1 is MNHEY and CDR2 SVGEGT. The CDR3 contains 16 residues. Unmatched junction bases numbered 14, after V lost 11 bases and J lost 6 bases. CDR3: CAGTKGTGGEAGELFF. The CDR3 DNA is TGTGCCGGAACCAAAGGGACAGGGGGAGAGGCCGGGGAGCTGTTTTTT.

This clonotype was seen a handful of times. This chain connects TRBV19 to TRBJ1-6; D remains ambiguous. The V and J ends lost 5 bases and 3 bases respectively, with 11 bases between them. The CDR3 covers 15 residues. Germline V gene sequence: CDR1 LNHDA, CDR2 SQIVND (reference sequence). The chain's CDR3 is CASSVGPSYNSPLHF. DNA for the CDR3: TGTGCCAGTAGTGTTGGACCGAGCTATAATTCACCCCTCCACTTT. Full variable domain (outside the CDR3, taken from reference TRBV19 and TRBJ1-6): DGGITQSPKYLFRKEGQNVTLSCEQNLNHDAMYWYRQDPGQGLRLIYYSQIVNDFQKGDIAEGYSVSREKKESFPLTVTSAQKNPTAFYLCASSVGPSYNSPLHFGNGTRLTVT.

The rearrangement uses TRBV6-6 and TRBJ2-1; weak D call: TRBD2 (6 bases). CDR3 length equals 15 residues. Per germline, CDR1 MNHNY and CDR2 SVGAGI (reference sequence). V lost 2 bases and J lost 7, with 15 bases in between. The CDR3 DNA reads as TGTGCCAGCAGTTACGGGACTCTCTCCAGAAATGAGCAGTTCTTC. Protein sequence: CASSYGTLSRNEQFF.

There are many counts of this clonotype. The chain joins TRBV7-8 to TRBJ2-3, with D possibly TRBD1 on 6 matching bases. CDR3 length: 15 amino acids. Germline CDR1 and CDR2: SGHVS and FQNEAQ. The ends were cut back, 0 bases at V and 6 bases at J, with 13 bases in the middle. The CDR3 loop is CASSLAGTSGDTQYF. CDR3 sequence (DNA): TGTGCCAGCAGCTTAGCCGGGACATCCGGGGATACGCAGTATTTT.

This clonotype was seen only a few times. The genes are TRBV12-3 or TRBV12-4 and TRBJ2-5; D unresolved. Trimming pared 2 bases from V and 7 bases from J, leaving 8 bases between. This CDR3 has 12 residues. In DNA form, the CDR3 reads TGTGCCAGCAGTTTACGGCGCGGGACCCAGTACTTC. This sequence encodes CASSLRRGTQYF.

This clonotype was observed a few times. The chain has TRBV20-1 and TRBJ1-2; 8 bases align to TRBD1. In germline, CDR1 is DFQATT, CDR2 SNEGSKA (reference sequence). Trimming removed 3 bases from V and 4 bases from J; junction bases left unmatched: 4. This CDR3 has 13 residues. CDR3 in DNA: TGCAGTGCTAGCGAGGGGACAGGCTATGGCTACACCTTC. The encoded protein is CSASEGTGYGYTF.

The chain's CDR3 is CASSFVGLHNEQFF. In DNA, the CDR3 is TGTGCCAGCAGTTTCGTGGGTTTACACAATGAGCAGTTCTTC. This chain connects TRBV27 to TRBJ2-1; D unclear. Germline V gene lookup returns CDR1 MNHEY and CDR2 SMNVEV (reference sequence). The V end lost 3 bases, the J end lost 5 bases, and 11 bases lay between the germline ends. CDR3 length: 14 amino acids.

This clonotype appeared a few times. Here the CDR3 reads CASSNRGQETQYF. Written as DNA, the CDR3 is TGTGCCAGCAGTAACAGGGGGCAAGAGACCCAGTACTTC. The rearrangement uses TRBV6-6 and TRBJ2-5; 8 bases line up with TRBD1. The length of the CDR3 is 13 residues. J gave up 2 bases and V 5 bases, and 1 base lay outside the gene matches. Germline values: CDR1 MNHNY, CDR2 SVGAGI (reference sequence).

In DNA form, the CDR3 reads TGTGCCAGTAGCCCGGAGGGCTTGATTCCCTACACCTTC. It codes for CASSPEGLIPYTF. The chain recombines TRBV19 with TRBJ1-2; D not certain. V lost 6 bases to trimming and J lost 10 bases, with 18 bases between them. Germline CDR1 reads LNHDA; CDR2 reads SQIVND (reference sequence). The CDR3 extends over 13 amino acids.

The rearrangement links TRBV28 to TRBJ2-1, with TRBD1 as a possible D gene (6 bases). Germline assignment: CDR1 MDHEN and CDR2 SYDVKM. Trimming pared 6 bases from V and 10 bases from J, leaving 19 bases between. The CDR3 contains 14 residues. In DNA form, the CDR3 reads TGTGCCAGCAGAGAGGACAGTGCGCTGGGAGAGCAGTTCTTC. This gives the protein CASREDSALGEQFF.

The chain combines TRBV2 with TRBJ2-7, with TRBD1 matching over 10 bases. The CDR3 length is 14 residues. The V gene end was trimmed by 7 bases and the J gene end by 5 bases; junction bases not matched to a gene: 8. The germline V gene encodes CDR1 SNHLY and CDR2 FYNNEI. CDR3 region: CASMRQGAIDEQYF. For the CDR3, the DNA is TGTGCCAGCATGAGACAGGGGGCCATCGACGAGCAGTACTTC.

This clonotype has more than one count but fewer than ten. The rearrangement joins TRBV11-3 to TRBJ2-1; D perhaps matches TRBD1 (6 bases). The CDR3 is 13 residues long. CDR1 and CDR2 (germline): SGHNT, YENEEA. V lost 7 bases to trimming and J lost 8 bases, with 15 bases between them. Written as DNA, the CDR3 is TGTGCCAGCAAACGGGACACGGACCATGAGCAGTTCTTC. Translation: CASKRDTDHEQFF.

The chain recombines TRBV7-2 with TRBJ1-1; unclear D gene. Germline V gives CDR1 SGHTA, CDR2 FQGNSA. Trimming took 5 bases from V and 8 from J, leaving 12 bases between them. The CDR3 is 12 residues long. The CDR3 sequence: CASSPSTAEAFF. The CDR3 region has the DNA TGTGCCAGCAGCCCCTCAACAGCAGAAGCTTTCTTT. The full variable domain, its missing parts supplied by reference TRBV7-2 and TRBJ1-1, is GAGVSQSPSNKVTEKGKDVELRCDPISGHTALYWYRQSLGQGLEFLIYFQGNSAPDKSGLPSDRFSAERTGGSVSTLTIQRTQQEDSAVYLCASSPSTAEAFFGQGTRLTVV.

This clonotype was counted only a few times. The chain links TRBV11-2 to TRBJ2-3, with D unclear. Germline CDR1 reads SGHAT; CDR2 reads FQNNGV. V was cut by 5 bases and J by 4 bases, with 10 bases left in between. The CDR3 is made up of 13 amino acids. The CDR3 reads CASSTGRADTQYF. The CDR3 DNA reads TGTGCCAGCAGCACCGGACGGGCAGATACGCAGTATTTT.